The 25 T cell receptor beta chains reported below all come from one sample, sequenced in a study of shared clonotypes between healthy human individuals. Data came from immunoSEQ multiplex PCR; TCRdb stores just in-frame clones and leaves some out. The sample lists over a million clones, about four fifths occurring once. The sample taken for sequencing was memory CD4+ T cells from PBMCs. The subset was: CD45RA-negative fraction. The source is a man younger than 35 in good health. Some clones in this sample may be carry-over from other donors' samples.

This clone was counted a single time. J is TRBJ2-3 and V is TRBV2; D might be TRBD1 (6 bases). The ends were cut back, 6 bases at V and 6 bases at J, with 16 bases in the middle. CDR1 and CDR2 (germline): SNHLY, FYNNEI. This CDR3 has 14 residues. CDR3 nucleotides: TGTGCCAGCAGCGTAGAGCAGCAGGGGGATACGCAGTATTTT. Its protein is CASSVEQQGDTQYF. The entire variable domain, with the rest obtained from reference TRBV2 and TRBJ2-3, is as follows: EPEVTQTPSHQVTQMGQEVILRCVPISNHLYFYWYRQILGQKVEFLVSFYNNEISEKSEIFDDQFSVERPDGSNFTLKIRSTKLEDSAMYFCASSVEQQGDTQYFGPGTRLTVL.

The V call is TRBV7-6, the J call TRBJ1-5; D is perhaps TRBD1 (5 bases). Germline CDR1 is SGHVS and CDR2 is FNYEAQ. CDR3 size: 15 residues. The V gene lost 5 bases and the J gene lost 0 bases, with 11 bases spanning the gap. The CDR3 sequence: CASSPAGLSNQPQHF. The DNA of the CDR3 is TGTGCCAGCAGCCCAGCGGGGCTTAGCAATCAGCCCCAGCATTTT.

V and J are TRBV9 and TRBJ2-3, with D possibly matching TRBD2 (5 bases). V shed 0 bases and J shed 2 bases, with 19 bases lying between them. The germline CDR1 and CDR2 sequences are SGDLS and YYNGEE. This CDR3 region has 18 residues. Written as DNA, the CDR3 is TGTGCCAGCAGCGTAGCGGGATCGGGCGGGTGGGTCACAGATACGCAGTATTTT. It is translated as CASSVAGSGGWVTDTQYF. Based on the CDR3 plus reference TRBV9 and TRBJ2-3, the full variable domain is DSGVTQTPKHLITATGQRVTLRCSPRSGDLSVYWYQQSLDQGLQFLIQYYNGEERAKGNILERFSAQQFPDLHSELNLSSLELGDSALYFCASSVAGSGGWVTDTQYFGPGTRLTVL.

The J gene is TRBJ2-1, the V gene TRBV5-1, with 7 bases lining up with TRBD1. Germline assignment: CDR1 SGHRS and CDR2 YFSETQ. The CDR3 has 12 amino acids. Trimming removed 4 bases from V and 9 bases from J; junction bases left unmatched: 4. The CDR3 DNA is TGCGCCAGCAGCGCCAACAGGGGTGAGCAGTTCTTC. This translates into CASSANRGEQFF.

The CDR3: CASRLGAGVGEQYF. CDR3 nucleotide sequence: TGTGCCAGTAGATTAGGAGCGGGAGTGGGAGAGCAGTACTTC. V gene TRBV19 combines with J gene TRBJ2-7, with TRBD2 matching over 8 bases. V lost 6 bases and J lost 7; bases outside the gene matches: 11. The CDR3 contains 14 residues. Germline V gene data show CDR1 as LNHDA and CDR2 as SQIVND (reference sequence).

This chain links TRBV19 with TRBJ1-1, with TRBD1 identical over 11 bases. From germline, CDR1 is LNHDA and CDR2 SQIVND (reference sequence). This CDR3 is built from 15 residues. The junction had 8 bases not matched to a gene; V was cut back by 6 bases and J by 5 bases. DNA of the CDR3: TGTGCCAGTAGAGATGACGGACAGGGGGCTACTGAAGCTTTCTTT. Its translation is CASRDDGQGATEAFF. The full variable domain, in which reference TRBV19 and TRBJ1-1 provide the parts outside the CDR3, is DGGITQSPKYLFRKEGQNVTLSCEQNLNHDAMYWYRQDPGQGLRLIYYSQIVNDFQKGDIAEGYSVSREKKESFPLTVTSAQKNPTAFYLCASRDDGQGATEAFFGQGTRLTVV.

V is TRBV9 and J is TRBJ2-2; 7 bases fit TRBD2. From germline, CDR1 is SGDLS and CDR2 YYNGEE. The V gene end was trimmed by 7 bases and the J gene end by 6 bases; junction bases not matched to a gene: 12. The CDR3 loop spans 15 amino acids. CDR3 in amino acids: CASGQGQGGPGELFF. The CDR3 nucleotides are TGTGCCAGCGGTCAAGGGCAGGGAGGGCCCGGGGAGCTGTTTTTT.

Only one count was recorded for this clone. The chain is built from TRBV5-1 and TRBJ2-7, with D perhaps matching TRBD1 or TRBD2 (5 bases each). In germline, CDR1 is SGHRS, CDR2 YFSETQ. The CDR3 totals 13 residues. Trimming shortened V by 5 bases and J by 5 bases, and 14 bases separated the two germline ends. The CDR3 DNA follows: TGCGCCAGCAGTGGGACCAGACCTGACGAGCAGTACTTC. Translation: CASSGTRPDEQYF.

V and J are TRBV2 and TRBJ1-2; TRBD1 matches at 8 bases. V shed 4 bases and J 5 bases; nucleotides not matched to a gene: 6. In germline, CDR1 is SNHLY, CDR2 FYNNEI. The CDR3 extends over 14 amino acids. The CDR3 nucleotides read TGTGCCAGCAGTGCGGACAGGGTGAGGTATGGCTACACCTTC. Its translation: CASSADRVRYGYTF.

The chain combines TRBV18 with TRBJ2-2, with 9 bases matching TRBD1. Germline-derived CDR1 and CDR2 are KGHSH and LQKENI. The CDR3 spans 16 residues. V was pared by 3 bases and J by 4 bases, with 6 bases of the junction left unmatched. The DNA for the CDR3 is TGTGCCAGCTCACCCTGGACAGGGGCGAGCACCGGGGAGCTGTTTTTT. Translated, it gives CASSPWTGASTGELFF.

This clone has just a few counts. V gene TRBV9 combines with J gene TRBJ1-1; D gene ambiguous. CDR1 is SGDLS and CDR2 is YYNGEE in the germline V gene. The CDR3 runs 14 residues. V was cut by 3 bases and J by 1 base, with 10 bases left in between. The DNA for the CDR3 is TGTGCCAGCAGCGCCCAAGTGGGGAACACTGAAGCTTTCTTT. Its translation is CASSAQVGNTEAFF.

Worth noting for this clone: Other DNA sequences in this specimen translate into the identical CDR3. DNA for the CDR3: TGTGCCATCAGTGAGTCCCGGGACAGGGGAGAGACCCAGTACTTC. Its protein product is CAISESRDRGETQYF. V usage is TRBV10-3 and J usage is TRBJ2-5, with 10 bases aligning to TRBD1. V gave up 0 bases and J gave up 4 bases; unmatched junction bases: 2. The germline CDR1 and CDR2 sequences are ENHRY and SYGVKD. The CDR3 totals 15 residues.

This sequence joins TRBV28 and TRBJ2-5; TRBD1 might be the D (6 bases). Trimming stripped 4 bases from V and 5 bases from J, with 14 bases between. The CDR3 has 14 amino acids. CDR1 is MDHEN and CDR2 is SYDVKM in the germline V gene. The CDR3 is CASSSGDGAETQYF. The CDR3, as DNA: TGTGCCAGCAGTTCAGGGGATGGAGCGGAGACCCAGTACTTC.

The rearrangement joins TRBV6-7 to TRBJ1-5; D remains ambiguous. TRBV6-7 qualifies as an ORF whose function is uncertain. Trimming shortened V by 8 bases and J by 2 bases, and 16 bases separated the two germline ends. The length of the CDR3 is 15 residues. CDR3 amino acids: CASPGPAVCNQPQHF. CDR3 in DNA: TGTGCCAGCCCGGGTCCAGCCGTATGCAATCAGCCCCAGCATTTT.

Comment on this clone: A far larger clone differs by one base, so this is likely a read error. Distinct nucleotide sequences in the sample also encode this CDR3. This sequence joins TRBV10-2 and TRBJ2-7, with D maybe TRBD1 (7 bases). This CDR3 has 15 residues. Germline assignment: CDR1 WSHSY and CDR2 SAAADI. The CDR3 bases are TGTGCCACCATTGACTTATCGGGACAGCGGGACGAGCAGTACTTC. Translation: CATIDLSGQRDEQYF.

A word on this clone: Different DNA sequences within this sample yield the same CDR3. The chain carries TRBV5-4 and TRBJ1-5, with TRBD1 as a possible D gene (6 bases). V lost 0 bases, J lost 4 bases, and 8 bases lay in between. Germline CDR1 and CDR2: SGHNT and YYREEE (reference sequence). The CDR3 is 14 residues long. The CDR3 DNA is TGTGCCAGCAGCTTGGGAGGGGGGAATCAGCCCCAGCATTTT. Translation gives CASSLGGGNQPQHF.

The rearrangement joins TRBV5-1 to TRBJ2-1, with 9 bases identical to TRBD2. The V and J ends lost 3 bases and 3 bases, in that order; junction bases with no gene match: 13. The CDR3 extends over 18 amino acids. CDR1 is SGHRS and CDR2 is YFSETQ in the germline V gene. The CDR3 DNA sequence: TGCGCCAGCAGCTCCTTAGCGGGAGTCTTCCGGAACTACAATGAGCAGTTCTTC. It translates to CASSSLAGVFRNYNEQFF.

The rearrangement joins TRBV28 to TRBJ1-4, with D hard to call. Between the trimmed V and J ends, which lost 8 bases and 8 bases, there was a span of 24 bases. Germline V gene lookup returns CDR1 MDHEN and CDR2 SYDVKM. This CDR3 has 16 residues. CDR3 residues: CASRYPSGLHGEKLFF. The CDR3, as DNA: TGTGCCAGCCGCTACCCCTCGGGCCTCCACGGGGAAAAACTGTTTTTT.

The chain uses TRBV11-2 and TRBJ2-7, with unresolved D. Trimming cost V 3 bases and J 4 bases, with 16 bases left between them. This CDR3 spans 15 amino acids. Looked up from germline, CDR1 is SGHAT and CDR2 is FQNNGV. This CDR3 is CASSLVTSDVYEQYF. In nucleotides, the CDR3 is TGTGCCAGCAGCTTGGTGACATCGGACGTTTACGAGCAGTACTTC.

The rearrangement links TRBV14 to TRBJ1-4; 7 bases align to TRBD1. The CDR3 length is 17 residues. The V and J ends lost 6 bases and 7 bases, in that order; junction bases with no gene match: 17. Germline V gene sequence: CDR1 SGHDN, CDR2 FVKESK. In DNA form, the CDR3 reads TGTGCCAGCAGTCCAGCGGACAGAACAAGGGGGCCTGAAAAACTGTTTTTT. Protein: CASSPADRTRGPEKLFF.

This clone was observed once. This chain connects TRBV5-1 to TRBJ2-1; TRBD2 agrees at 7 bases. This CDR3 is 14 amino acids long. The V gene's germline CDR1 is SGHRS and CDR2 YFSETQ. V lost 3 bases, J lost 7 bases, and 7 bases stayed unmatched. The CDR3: CASSSGASGNEQFF. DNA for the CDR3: TGCGCCAGCAGCTCCGGGGCTAGCGGTAATGAGCAGTTCTTC.

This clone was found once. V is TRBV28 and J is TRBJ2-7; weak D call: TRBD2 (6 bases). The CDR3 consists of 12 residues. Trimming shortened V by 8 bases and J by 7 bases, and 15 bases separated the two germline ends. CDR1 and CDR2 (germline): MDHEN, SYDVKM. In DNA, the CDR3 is TGTGCCAGCGGTCGAGCGGGTTGGGAGCAGTACTTC. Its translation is CASGRAGWEQYF.

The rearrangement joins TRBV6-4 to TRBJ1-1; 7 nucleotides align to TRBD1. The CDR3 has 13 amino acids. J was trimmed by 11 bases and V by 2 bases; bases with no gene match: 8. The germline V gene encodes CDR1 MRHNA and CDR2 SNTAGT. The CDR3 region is CASSDETGSPAFF. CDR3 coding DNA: TGTGCCAGCAGTGACGAGACAGGGTCCCCTGCTTTCTTT.

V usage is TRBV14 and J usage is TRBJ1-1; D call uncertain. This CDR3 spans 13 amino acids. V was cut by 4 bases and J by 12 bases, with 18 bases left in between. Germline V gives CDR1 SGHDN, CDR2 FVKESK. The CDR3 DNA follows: TGTGCCAGCAGCCCGGTCAGGAGGGAAGAATCTTTCTTT. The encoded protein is CASSPVRREESFF.

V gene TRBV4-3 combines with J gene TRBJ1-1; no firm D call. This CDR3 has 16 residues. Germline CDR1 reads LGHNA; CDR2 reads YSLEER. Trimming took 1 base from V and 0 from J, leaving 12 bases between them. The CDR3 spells CASSQVAWRMNTEAFF. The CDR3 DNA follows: TGCGCCAGCAGCCAAGTCGCGTGGCGGATGAACACTGAAGCTTTCTTT.